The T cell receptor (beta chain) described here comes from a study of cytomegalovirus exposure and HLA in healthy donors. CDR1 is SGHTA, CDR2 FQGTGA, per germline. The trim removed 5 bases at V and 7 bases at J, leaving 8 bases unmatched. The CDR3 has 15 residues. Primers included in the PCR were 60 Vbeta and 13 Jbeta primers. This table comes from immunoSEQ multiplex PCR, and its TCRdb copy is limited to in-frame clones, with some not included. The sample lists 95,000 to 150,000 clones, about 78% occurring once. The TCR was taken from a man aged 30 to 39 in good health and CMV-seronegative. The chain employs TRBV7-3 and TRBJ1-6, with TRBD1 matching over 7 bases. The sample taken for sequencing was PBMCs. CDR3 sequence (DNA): TGTGCCAGCAGCCCCTCGGGACAGCAAAATTCACCCCTCCACTTT. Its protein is CASSPSGQQNSPLHF.